The 20 T cell receptor beta chains listed next were all sequenced from one sample in a study of blood T cell repertoires in COVID-19. The method was immunoSEQ multiplex PCR; TCRdb's version includes in-frame clones alone and lacks a portion of them. In the table there are under 400,000 clones, roughly 90% of which are singletons. Sequencing was carried out using peripheral blood. The receptor set was obtained from a man aged 18 to 29 with active or convalescent COVID-19.

The gene calls are TRBV7-9 and TRBJ1-3; D may be TRBD1 (5 bases). The length of the CDR3 is 13 residues. Germline V gene lookup returns CDR1 SEHNR and CDR2 FQNEAQ (reference sequence). V lost 4 bases and J 3 bases, leaving 7 bases between the germline ends. Here the CDR3 DNA reads TGTGCCAGCAGCTCTCAGGGTGGAAACACCATATATTTT. It specifies CASSSQGGNTIYF.

The chain recombines TRBV7-9 with TRBJ2-5; D is ambiguous. The CDR3 is 13 amino acids. With 6 bases removed from V and 0 bases from J, the gap between germline ends came to 8 bases. Germline assignment: CDR1 SEHNR and CDR2 FQNEAQ (reference sequence). The CDR3 loop is CASSLHNQETQYF. In DNA, the CDR3 is TGTGCCAGCAGTCTCCACAACCAAGAGACCCAGTACTTC.

This clone was recorded a few times. This rearrangement joins TRBV6-5 to TRBJ1-2; D remains ambiguous. V was pared by 7 bases and J by 3 bases, with 18 bases between. Per germline, CDR1 MNHEY and CDR2 SVGAGI. The CDR3 totals 15 residues. The CDR3 loop reads CASNHDPPEDYGYTF. CDR3 nucleotides: TGTGCCAGCAACCATGACCCCCCAGAGGACTATGGCTACACCTTC.

This rearrangement joins TRBV19 to TRBJ1-5; 7 bases line up with TRBD1. The germline gives CDR1 LNHDA, CDR2 SQIVND (reference sequence). The CDR3 runs 14 residues. V shed 6 bases and J 6 bases; nucleotides not matched to a gene: 8. CDR3 nucleotides: TGTGCCAGTAGCCGACAGGGCTACGGTCAGCCCCAGCATTTT. Its translation is CASSRQGYGQPQHF.

In regard to this clone: The germline gene is not matched at one end of the junction; a read error may be the cause. The chain joins TRBV2 to TRBJ2-6; D is possibly TRBD1 (5 bases). This CDR3 has 16 residues. The germline CDR1 and CDR2 sequences are SNHLY and FYNNEI. The DNA of the CDR3 is TGTGCCAGCACCCCTTTTGAGGTTAGTGGGGCCAACGTGCTGACTTTC. Amino acids: CASTPFEVSGANVLTF.

V usage is TRBV5-4 and J usage is TRBJ2-1; TRBD2 agrees at 11 bases. The CDR3 spans 15 residues. Trimming at V came to 1 base and at J to 7 bases, leaving 4 bases not matched to a gene. Germline CDR1 SGHNT, CDR2 YYREEE (reference sequence). In DNA form, the CDR3 reads TGTGCCAGCAGCTTGACTAGCGGGAGTCTAAATGAGCAGTTCTTC. Translating gives CASSLTSGSLNEQFF.

This chain uses TRBV24-1 with TRBJ1-1; D is ambiguous. The CDR3 consists of 15 residues. Between the trimmed V and J ends, which lost 5 bases and 1 base, there was a span of 13 bases. Germline values: CDR1 KGHDR, CDR2 SFDVKD. CDR3 coding DNA: TGTGCCACCAGTGCTTCGGGTCTGGAGAACACTGAAGCTTTCTTT. It yields the protein CATSASGLENTEAFF.

The gene calls are TRBV5-8 and TRBJ2-7; 7 bases fit TRBD1. Trimming at V came to 5 bases and at J to 2 bases, leaving 7 bases not matched to a gene. The CDR3 has 14 amino acids. Germline lookup yields CDR1 SGHTS and CDR2 YDEGEE. CDR3 bases: TGTGCCAGCAGGTACCGGGACAGAGCCTACGAGCAGTACTTC. Translating it yields CASRYRDRAYEQYF.

The chain carries TRBV9 and TRBJ2-5; TRBD2 matches 9 bases. CDR1 is SGDLS and CDR2 is YYNGEE in the germline V gene. This CDR3 is 14 amino acids long. The V segment lost 4 bases and the J segment 0 bases; nucleotides outside the gene matches: 1. The CDR3 DNA reads as TGTGCCAGCAGCCCTAGCGGGAACCAAGAGACCCAGTACTTC. Its protein product is CASSPSGNQETQYF.

This clone was seen just once. CDR3 sequence reads: CASSPGQGLSYGYTF. CDR3 nucleotide sequence: TGTGCCAGCAGTCCAGGACAGGGTTTAAGCTATGGCTACACCTTC. This chain joins TRBV28 and TRBJ1-2; TRBD1 agrees at 8 bases. This CDR3 has 15 amino acids. Unmatched junction bases numbered 9, after V lost 5 bases and J lost 4 bases. Germline-derived CDR1 and CDR2 are MDHEN and SYDVKM.

The chain joins TRBV28 to TRBJ1-1, with no clear D. Trimming stripped 0 bases from V and 11 bases from J, with 10 bases between. Germline CDR1 reads MDHEN; CDR2 reads SYDVKM. The CDR3 has 12 amino acids. The chain's CDR3 is CASSLWGSGAFF. The CDR3, as DNA: TGTGCCAGCAGTTTATGGGGCAGTGGGGCTTTCTTT. Full variable domain (outside the CDR3, taken from reference TRBV28 and TRBJ1-1): DVKVTQSSRYLVKRTGEKVFLECVQDMDHENMFWYRQDPGLGLRLIYFSYDVKMKEKGDIPEGYSVSREKKERFSLILESASTNQTSMYLCASSLWGSGAFFGQGTRLTVV.

The V call is TRBV4-3, the J call TRBJ1-6, with unresolved D. The germline V and J ends were trimmed by 3 bases and 0 bases, with 9 bases remaining between them. Germline CDR1 reads LGHNA; CDR2 reads YSLEER. This CDR3 has 16 amino acids. CDR3 coding DNA: TGCGCCAGCAGCCACGCGAGTAGCTCCTATAATTCACCCCTCCACTTT. Translated, it gives CASSHASSSYNSPLHF.

This chain uses TRBV27 with TRBJ1-2, with TRBD1 identical over 10 bases. This CDR3 region has 14 residues. Per the germline V gene, CDR1 is MNHEY and CDR2 is SMNVEV (reference sequence). V shed 3 bases and J 3 bases; nucleotides not matched to a gene: 1. CDR3 region: CASSLDRGDYGYTF. CDR3 coding DNA: TGTGCCAGCAGTTTGGACAGGGGGGACTATGGCTACACCTTC.

The chain combines TRBV6-6 with TRBJ2-2; 8 bases map to TRBD2. The V gene's germline CDR1 is MNHNY and CDR2 SVGAGI (reference sequence). The CDR3 is made up of 17 amino acids. The V and J ends lost 5 bases and 5 bases, in that order; junction bases with no gene match: 13. For the CDR3, the DNA is TGTGCCAGCAGTCCAAAAGCGGGAGCTGTCAGAACCGGGGAGCTGTTTTTT. Protein: CASSPKAGAVRTGELFF.

CDR3 region: CASSVSTGTYEQYF. The CDR3 coding sequence is TGTGCCAGCAGCGTGTCGACAGGGACCTACGAGCAGTACTTC. This chain uses TRBV9 with TRBJ2-7; TRBD1 matches at 7 bases. Looked up from germline, CDR1 is SGDLS and CDR2 is YYNGEE. V dropped 2 bases and J dropped 2; count of bases not matched to a gene: 4. This CDR3 region has 14 residues. The whole variable domain, filled in from reference TRBV9 and TRBJ2-7, reads DSGVTQTPKHLITATGQRVTLRCSPRSGDLSVYWYQQSLDQGLQFLIQYYNGEERAKGNILERFSAQQFPDLHSELNLSSLELGDSALYFCASSVSTGTYEQYFGPGTRLTVT.

The CDR3 DNA is TGTGCCAGCAGCCAAGAAGGCGGAACAAACTCCTACGAGCAGTACTTC. Encoded protein: CASSQEGGTNSYEQYF. This sequence joins TRBV4-2 and TRBJ2-7; no clear D gene. This CDR3 is built from 16 residues. The V and J ends lost 0 bases and 0 bases respectively, with 12 bases between them. Germline V gene data show CDR1 as LGHNA and CDR2 as YNFKEQ.

The rearrangement links TRBV5-4 to TRBJ1-6, with D possibly being TRBD1 (5 bases). The CDR3 loop spans 14 amino acids. CDR1 SGHNT and CDR2 YYREEE come from the germline V gene (reference sequence). The V end lost 0 bases, the J end lost 7 bases, and 8 bases lay between the germline ends. The CDR3 DNA is TGTGCCAGCAGCTTGGTAGGGGCGAATTCACCCCTCCACTTT. This sequence encodes CASSLVGANSPLHF.

The chain links TRBV9 to TRBJ2-1; TRBD1 agrees at 9 bases. V lost 3 bases and J lost 8; bases outside the gene matches: 6. The CDR3 runs to 14 residues. Germline-derived CDR1 and CDR2 are SGDLS and YYNGEE. The CDR3 bases are TGTGCCAGCAGCGCTGGGACAGGGCGGGATGAGCAGTTCTTC. It codes for CASSAGTGRDEQFF. Using reference TRBV9 and TRBJ2-1 for the parts outside the CDR3, the full variable domain is DSGVTQTPKHLITATGQRVTLRCSPRSGDLSVYWYQQSLDQGLQFLIQYYNGEERAKGNILERFSAQQFPDLHSELNLSSLELGDSALYFCASSAGTGRDEQFFGPGTRLTVL.

The CDR3 sequence: CASSARQGSNQPQHF. The DNA for the CDR3 is TGTGCCAGCAGCGCCCGACAGGGGAGCAATCAGCCCCAGCATTTT. This chain links TRBV4-2 with TRBJ1-5; TRBD1 agrees at 8 bases. The CDR3 is 15 amino acids. Germline V gene lookup returns CDR1 LGHNA and CDR2 YNFKEQ. V trimming: 5 bases; J trimming: 1 base; junction bases outside the gene matches: 4.

The chain joins TRBV19 to TRBJ2-5; D perhaps matches TRBD2 (5 bases). Germline V CDR1 and CDR2: LNHDA, SQIVND (reference sequence). The CDR3 length is 11 residues. V was trimmed by 5 bases and J by 4 bases, leaving 5 bases between them. CDR3 coding DNA: TGTGCCAGTAGTGCGGGAGAGACCCAGTACTTC. This gives the protein CASSAGETQYF.